This T cell receptor beta chain was observed in a study of cytomegalovirus exposure and HLA in healthy donors. Overall study context: There were 85 million or so unique TCRs (from HLA-typed donors) in an early data release.

Whole-study findings and limits: Later on, an analysis found that several of the most significant clusters appeared to be linked to common viral pathogens, which included parvovirus B19. In an earlier analysis, productive rearrangement rates for most beta V segments clustered near 87% or 30%.

CDR1 is MNHEY, CDR2 SMNVEV, per germline (reference sequence). The CDR3 is 13 residues long. Trimming stripped 5 bases from V and 6 bases from J, with 10 bases between. Healthy bone marrow donors made up the cohort. This clone was observed a handful of times. The antigen is not known. Primers: 60 Vbeta forward and 13 Jbeta reverse. Clones were read by immunoSEQ multiplex PCR, and TCRdb kept only the in-frame ones, dropping some. Of tens of thousands of clones listed, 67% are singletons. This chain uses TRBV27 with TRBJ2-2; the D gene is possibly TRBD2 (6 bases). This TCR came from a man aged 25-40 years in good health and CMV-seronegative. Sequenced sample: PBMCs. Here the CDR3 DNA reads TGTGCCAGCAGTGCTCTAGCGCCCGGGGAGCTGTTTTTT. It is translated as CASSALAPGELFF.